The 13 T cell receptor beta chains in this list originate from one sample, sequenced in a study of blood T cell repertoires in COVID-19. Using immunoSEQ multiplex PCR, the repertoire was profiled, and TCRdb retains in-frame clones only, with some absent. In the table there are 200,000 to 300,000 clones, 75% to 90% of which are singletons. Material: peripheral blood. The origin of the receptors is a woman aged 40 to 50 with acute or convalescent COVID-19.

V usage is TRBV30 and J usage is TRBJ1-1; D gene unclear. The CDR3 totals 16 residues. The germline V and J ends were trimmed by 2 bases and 1 base, with 17 bases remaining between them. Looked up from germline, CDR1 is GTSNPN and CDR2 is SVGIG (reference sequence). The CDR3 DNA follows: TGTGCCTGGAGTCCCGGGTTAAGTGGAAGGAACACTGAAGCTTTCTTT. It codes for CAWSPGLSGRNTEAFF. Looking up the rest from reference TRBV30 and TRBJ1-1 gives the full variable domain: SQTIHQWPATLVQPVGSPLSLECTVEGTSNPNLYWYRQAAGRGLQLLFYSVGIGQISSEVPQNLSASRPQDRQFILSSKKLLLSDSGFYLCAWSPGLSGRNTEAFFGQGTRLTVV.

This chain uses TRBV27 with TRBJ2-3; D possibly corresponds to TRBD1 (5 bases). V was shortened by 0 bases and J by 4 bases, with 14 bases between the two germline ends. The CDR3 runs 16 residues. CDR1 is MNHEY, CDR2 SMNVEV, per germline (reference sequence). The CDR3 sequence: CASSLSGRVGPDTQYF. CDR3 in DNA: TGTGCCAGCAGTTTATCGGGCAGGGTTGGTCCAGATACGCAGTATTTT.

The V gene is TRBV5-5, the J gene TRBJ2-3; 9 bases are shared with TRBD2. CDR3 length: 16 residues. Per germline, CDR1 SGHKS and CDR2 YYEKEE (reference sequence). The V gene end was trimmed by 4 bases and the J gene end by 3 bases; junction bases not matched to a gene: 9. CDR3 region: CASSVSLSGGTDTQYF. CDR3 sequence (DNA): TGTGCCAGCAGCGTTAGCTTGAGCGGGGGGACAGATACGCAGTATTTT.

The gene calls are TRBV7-8 and TRBJ1-1; D gene unclear. Trimming pared 2 bases from V and 0 bases from J, leaving 13 bases between. The CDR3 is 16 residues long. Germline V gives CDR1 SGHVS, CDR2 FQNEAQ. The CDR3 protein is CASSLPTWTVNTEAFF. The CDR3 nucleotides are TGTGCCAGCAGCTTACCCACATGGACTGTGAACACTGAAGCTTTCTTT.

This clone was observed a few times. The chain links TRBV15 to TRBJ1-1; D remains unclear. V lost 0 bases to trimming and J lost 1 base, with 9 bases between them. CDR3 length equals 15 residues. Germline CDR1 and CDR2: LNHNV and YYDKDF (reference sequence). The CDR3 nucleotides read TGTGCCACCAGCAGAGATTCCAGAAGGAACACTGAAGCTTTCTTT. It encodes CATSRDSRRNTEAFF.

J is TRBJ1-3 and V is TRBV5-6; the match to TRBD1 covers 9 bases. CDR1 and CDR2 from the germline V gene are SGHDT and YYEEEE. CDR3 length: 16 amino acids. V was clipped by 0 bases and J by 6 bases; unmatched bases: 7. The CDR3 DNA reads TGTGCCAGCAGCTTGGCATACAGGGGGCGGAAAAACACCATATATTTT. Its translation: CASSLAYRGRKNTIYF.

The V call is TRBV6-5, the J call TRBJ1-3; D possibly corresponds to TRBD1 (6 bases). The CDR3 consists of 13 residues. Deletions cut 6 bases from V and 9 bases from J, with 15 bases between. CDR1 and CDR2 (germline): MNHEY, SVGAGI. This CDR3 reads CASSEGGLGTIYF. In DNA, the CDR3 is TGTGCCAGCAGCGAGGGGGGGCTGGGCACCATATATTTT.

The chain employs TRBV6-2 or TRBV6-3 and TRBJ1-1; D call uncertain. Germline loops: CDR1 MNHEY, CDR2 SVGEGT. V was clipped by 2 bases and J by 8 bases, with 6 bases between them. The CDR3 runs 11 residues. DNA for the CDR3: TGTGCCAGCAGTTACCCCCCAGAAGCTTTCTTT. Its protein product is CASSYPPEAFF.

The genes are TRBV11-2 and TRBJ1-2, with D perhaps matching TRBD1 (6 bases). This CDR3 is 13 amino acids long. V lost 8 bases to trimming and J lost 2 bases, with 12 bases between them. CDR1 is SGHAT, CDR2 FQNNGV, per germline. CDR3 DNA: TGTGCCAGCGCCGGGGGGCGCAACTATGGCTACACCTTC. It translates to CASAGGRNYGYTF.

This rearrangement joins TRBV12-3 or TRBV12-4 to TRBJ2-5; perhaps TRBD1 as D (5 bases). The V and J ends lost 6 bases and 7 bases respectively, with 15 bases between them. This CDR3 has 13 residues. CDR3 nucleotides: TGTGCCAGCAGCCACGACAGTCAGGGGACCCAGTACTTC. This sequence encodes CASSHDSQGTQYF.

This chain joins TRBV2 and TRBJ1-1; D might be TRBD1 (6 bases). The V and J ends lost 6 bases and 6 bases respectively, with 11 bases between them. Per germline, CDR1 SNHLY and CDR2 FYNNEI. This CDR3 is built from 12 residues. The CDR3 region is CASRQGRPEAFF. The DNA of the CDR3 is TGTGCCAGCAGACAGGGTAGGCCTGAAGCTTTCTTT.

The chain carries TRBV5-1 and TRBJ1-5, with unresolved D. Germline V gene data show CDR1 as SGHRS and CDR2 as YFSETQ. Between the trimmed V and J ends, which lost 0 bases and 0 bases, there was a span of 7 bases. This CDR3 spans 15 amino acids. This CDR3 is CASSLDQASNQPQHF. For the CDR3, the DNA is TGCGCCAGCAGCTTGGACCAGGCTAGCAATCAGCCCCAGCATTTT.

V usage is TRBV10-3 and J usage is TRBJ1-6; 7 bases agree with TRBD1. Losses at the gene ends were 4 bases for V and 9 bases for J; bases not matched to a gene: 15. This CDR3 comprises 17 residues. Germline CDR1 is ENHRY and CDR2 is SYGVKD. The CDR3 sequence is CAISVLGETGAGSPLHF. CDR3 DNA sequence: TGTGCCATCAGTGTTTTGGGGGAAACAGGGGCGGGTTCACCCCTCCACTTT.